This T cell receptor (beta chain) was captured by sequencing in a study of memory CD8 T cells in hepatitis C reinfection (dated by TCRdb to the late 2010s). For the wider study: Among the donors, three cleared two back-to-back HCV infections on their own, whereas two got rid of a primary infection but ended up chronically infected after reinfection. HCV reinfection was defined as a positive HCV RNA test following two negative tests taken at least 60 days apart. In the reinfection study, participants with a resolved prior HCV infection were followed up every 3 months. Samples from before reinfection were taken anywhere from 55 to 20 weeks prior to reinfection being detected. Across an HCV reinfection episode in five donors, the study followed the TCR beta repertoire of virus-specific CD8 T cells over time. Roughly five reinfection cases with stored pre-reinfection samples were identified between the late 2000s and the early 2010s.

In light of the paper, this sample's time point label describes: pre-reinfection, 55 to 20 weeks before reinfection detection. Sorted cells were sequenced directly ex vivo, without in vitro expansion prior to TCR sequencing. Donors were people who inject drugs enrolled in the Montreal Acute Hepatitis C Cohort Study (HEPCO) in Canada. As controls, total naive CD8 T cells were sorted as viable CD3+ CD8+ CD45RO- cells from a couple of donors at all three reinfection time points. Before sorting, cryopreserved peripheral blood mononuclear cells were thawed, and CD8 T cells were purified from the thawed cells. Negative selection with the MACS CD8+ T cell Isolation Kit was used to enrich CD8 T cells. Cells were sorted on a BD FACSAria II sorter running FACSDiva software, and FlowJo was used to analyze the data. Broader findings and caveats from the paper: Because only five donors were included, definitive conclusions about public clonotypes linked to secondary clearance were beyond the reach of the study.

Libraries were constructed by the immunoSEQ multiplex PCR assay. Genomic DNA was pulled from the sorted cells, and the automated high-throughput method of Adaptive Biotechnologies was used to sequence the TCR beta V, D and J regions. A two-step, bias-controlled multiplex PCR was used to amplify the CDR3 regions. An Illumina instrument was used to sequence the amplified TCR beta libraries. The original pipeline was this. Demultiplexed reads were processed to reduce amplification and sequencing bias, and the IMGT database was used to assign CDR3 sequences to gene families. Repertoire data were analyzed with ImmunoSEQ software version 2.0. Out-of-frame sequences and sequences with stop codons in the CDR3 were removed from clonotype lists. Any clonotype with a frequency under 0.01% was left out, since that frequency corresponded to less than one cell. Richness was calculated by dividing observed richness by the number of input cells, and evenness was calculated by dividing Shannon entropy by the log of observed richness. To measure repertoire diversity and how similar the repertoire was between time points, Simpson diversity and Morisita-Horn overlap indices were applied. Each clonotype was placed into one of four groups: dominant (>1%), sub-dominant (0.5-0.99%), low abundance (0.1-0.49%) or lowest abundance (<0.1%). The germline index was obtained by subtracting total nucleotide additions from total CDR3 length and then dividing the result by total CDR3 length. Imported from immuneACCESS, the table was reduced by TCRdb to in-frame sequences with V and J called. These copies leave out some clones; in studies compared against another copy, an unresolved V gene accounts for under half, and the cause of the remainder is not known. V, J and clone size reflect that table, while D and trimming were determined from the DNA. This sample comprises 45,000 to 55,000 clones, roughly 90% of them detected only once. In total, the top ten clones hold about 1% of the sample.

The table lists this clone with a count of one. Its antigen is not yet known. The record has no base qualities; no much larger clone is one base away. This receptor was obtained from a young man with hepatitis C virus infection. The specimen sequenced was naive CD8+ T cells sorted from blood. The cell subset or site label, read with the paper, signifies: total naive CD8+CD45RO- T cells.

The nucleotides read TGTGCCAGCAGCCCCCCCTCCGGGACTAGCGGGAGTAATCCAACAGATACGCAGTATTTT. It encodes CASSPPSGTSGSNPTDTQYF. The chain is encoded by TRBV4-2 joined to TRBJ2-3, and 14 bases in between align with TRBD2. The CDR3 holds 20 amino acids from the cysteine to the phenylalanine. Kept here is only the CDR3 DNA, which spans 60 bases and is read in frame from base 1. Trimming removed 4 bases from V and 3 bases from J; the gene matches leave 15 bases unexplained. In the germline V gene, CDR1 corresponds to LGHNA and CDR2 to YNFKEQ.